A single sample gave rise to the 8 T cell receptor beta chains below, sequenced in a study of a mutant IDH1 vaccine in newly diagnosed glioma. TCRdb's copy holds only in-frame clones and misses some; the assay was immunoSEQ multiplex PCR. The table includes approximately 110,000 clones, 90% detected once. Time point: week 11, during vaccination. The vaccine gave 300 ug of a 20-mer mutant IDH1 peptide subcutaneously per dose. Their specific antigens are unknown. The starting material was PBMCs, obtained from a glioma patient whose treatment included an IDH1 peptide vaccine. These receptors all stem from a woman between 45 and 65 years old with glioma.

The rearrangement uses TRBV19 and TRBJ2-1; D assignment may be TRBD1 or TRBD2 (5 bases each). The CDR3 consists of 15 residues. V lost 5 bases, J lost 4 bases, and 15 bases lay in between. Germline V lookup: CDR1 LNHDA, CDR2 SQIVND (reference sequence). The DNA for the CDR3 is TGTGCCAGTAGTCCCCCCGGGACGGTTTACAATGAGCAGTTCTTC. This translates into CASSPPGTVYNEQFF.

This chain uses TRBV4-2 with TRBJ2-2; D gene uncertain. Trimming removed 0 bases at V and 2 bases at J, with 7 bases between. The CDR3 contains 15 residues. The V gene's germline CDR1 is LGHNA and CDR2 YNFKEQ. The CDR3 DNA follows: TGTGCCAGCAGCCAAGATAGGAGAAACACCGGGGAGCTGTTTTTT. It translates to CASSQDRRNTGELFF.

The chain uses TRBV11-2 and TRBJ2-3; D is unclear. With 2 bases removed from V and 0 bases from J, the gap between germline ends came to 15 bases. The CDR3 runs to 17 residues. CDR1 and CDR2 (germline): SGHAT, FQNNGV. The CDR3 DNA follows: TGTGCCAGCAGCTTAACTTTCGGGTTGGGAAGCACAGATACGCAGTATTTT. Protein: CASSLTFGLGSTDTQYF.

The chain employs TRBV28 and TRBJ1-2; D possibly corresponds to TRBD1 (5 bases). The CDR3 loop spans 15 amino acids. Trimming cost V 6 bases and J 3 bases, with 17 bases left between them. Germline V gene lookup returns CDR1 MDHEN and CDR2 SYDVKM. CDR3 residues: CASSRRDGNYYGYTF. CDR3 sequence (DNA): TGTGCCAGCAGCCGCCGGGACGGGAACTACTATGGCTACACCTTC.

V usage is TRBV6-4 and J usage is TRBJ1-5; no clear D. CDR3 length equals 13 residues. Germline V gives CDR1 MRHNA, CDR2 SNTAGT. V was shortened by 4 bases and J by 10 bases, with 14 bases between the two germline ends. CDR3: CASSADASAPQHF. CDR3 coding DNA: TGTGCCAGCAGTGCAGACGCCTCGGCCCCCCAGCATTTT.

This clone was counted only a few times. The chain recombines TRBV2 with TRBJ1-5; D remains unclear. Germline V gene lookup returns CDR1 SNHLY and CDR2 FYNNEI. The CDR3 has 9 residues. Trimming took off 10 bases at V and 10 bases at J, with 8 bases between the two ends. The CDR3 coding sequence is TGTGCCACCGGGAGACCCCAGCATTTT. Encoded protein: CATGRPQHF. The full variable domain, in which reference TRBV2 and TRBJ1-5 provide the parts outside the CDR3, is EPEVTQTPSHQVTQMGQEVILRCVPISNHLYFYWYRQILGQKVEFLVSFYNNEISEKSEIFDDQFSVERPDGSNFTLKIRSTKLEDSAMYFCATGRPQHFGDGTRLSIL.

This rearrangement joins TRBV27 to TRBJ2-3; D possibly corresponds to TRBD2 (5 bases). Germline V gene lookup returns CDR1 MNHEY and CDR2 SMNVEV (reference sequence). The CDR3 is 15 amino acids. Trimming took off 1 base at V and 6 bases at J, with 14 bases between the two ends. CDR3 amino acids: CASSLYSVEADTQYF. In nucleotides, the CDR3 is TGTGCCAGCAGTTTATACAGTGTGGAGGCGGATACGCAGTATTTT.

This rearrangement joins TRBV7-9 to TRBJ1-2, with a weak D call TRBD1 (5 bases). This CDR3 comprises 13 residues. Germline V gives CDR1 SEHNR, CDR2 FQNEAQ (reference sequence). V was trimmed by 2 bases and J by 6 bases, leaving 10 bases between them. The CDR3 loop is CASSLPGTDGYTF. CDR3 nucleotide sequence: TGTGCCAGCAGCTTACCCGGGACTGATGGCTACACCTTC.